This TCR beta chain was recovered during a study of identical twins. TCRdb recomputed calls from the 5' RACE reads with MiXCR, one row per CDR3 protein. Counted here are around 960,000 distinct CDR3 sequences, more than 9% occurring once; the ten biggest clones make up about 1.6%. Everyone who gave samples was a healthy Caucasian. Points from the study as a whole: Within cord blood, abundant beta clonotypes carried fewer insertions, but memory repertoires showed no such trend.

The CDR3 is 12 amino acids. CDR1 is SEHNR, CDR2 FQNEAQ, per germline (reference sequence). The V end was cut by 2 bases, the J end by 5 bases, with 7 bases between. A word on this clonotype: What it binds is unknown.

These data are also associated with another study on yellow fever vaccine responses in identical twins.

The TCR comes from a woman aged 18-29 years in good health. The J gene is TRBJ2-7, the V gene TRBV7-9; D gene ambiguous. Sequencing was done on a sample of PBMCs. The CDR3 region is CASSLHFNEQYF. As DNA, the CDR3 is TGTGCCAGCAGCTTACATTTCAACGAGCAGTACTTC.